This TCR beta chain was sequenced during a study of blood T cells in healthy people across ages (dated by TCRdb to between 2015 and 2017). The study in broad terms: In model experiments, template switching captured about one uniquely barcoded TCR beta cDNA molecule for every two T cells. Age-related changes in TCR beta repertoire diversity were measured in the study by deep sequencing normalized with unique cDNA molecular identifiers. Four age groups were formed from the donors: young (average 16 years), middle-aged (approximately 41), aged (under 70) and long-lived (less than 85). To avoid experimental bias, donors of different ages were spread randomly across the sequencing lanes. Two additional independent replicas of 1 million unique cDNA reads from the same blood draw were analyzed for two donors (one aged 18 to 30 and one aged 80 or older). Overall results and qualifications from the work: Total diversity estimates from one million sequenced T cells were considered lower bounds and underestimates. A strong correlation was found between observed TCR beta diversity and the percentage of naive T cells measured by flow cytometry. As age increased, observed TCR beta diversity per million T cells dropped in a roughly linear way, and a significant reduction was already evident by age about 36. Donor CMV infection status was unknown, potentially confounding age-related changes in expanded clonotypes. Compared with the aged group, the long-lived group had more naive CD4+ T cells, fewer expanded clones and increased TCR diversity, suggesting age selection. Conclusive comparison of naive and antigen-experienced compartments was prevented by the profiling of bulk unsorted PBMCs.

Germline trimming amounts to 1 base on V and 0 bases on J, with 8 as the count of junction bases outside the gene matches. CDR1 and CDR2 were assigned from the germline V gene (reference sequence) as SEHNR and FQNEAQ. The CDR3 has 17 amino acids, counting the end cysteine and phenylalanine. Only CDR3 DNA is held: 51 bases, read in frame from base 1. As regards this clonotype: This clone's antigen is unknown. The record has no base qualities; no much larger clone is one base away.

Systemically healthy Caucasian individuals from Russia, around 38 in total and aged roughly 6 to 100 years, were included as donors. Around 10 milliliters of peripheral blood were collected from each donor into EDTA-treated Vacutainer tubes. Ficoll-Paque density-gradient centrifugation was used to isolate PBMCs, with at least 6.5 million per sample. Trizol reagent was used to extract total RNA from the PBMCs, yielding at least 5.5 micrograms per sample. The percentages of naive CD45RAhigh/CD27high T cells were determined by flow cytometry on a PBMC aliquot from every donor. Libraries were built with 5' RACE. Data came from an Illumina HiSeq 2500. A second PCR of about 6 to 11 cycles was performed with a sample-barcoded 5' primer and a J-beta primer mix. Each TCR beta cDNA molecule received a unique molecular identifier from a template-switch 5' adaptor carrying 12 random nucleotides. Each sample yielded at least 3 million CDR3-containing paired-end reads. All of the RNA was converted into first-strand cDNA using the Mint cDNA synthesis kit, with a TRBC-specific oligonucleotide serving as the primer. Following uracil-DNA glycosylase treatment, all cDNA underwent a first 18-cycle PCR with the universal primers M1SS and BC2_uni_R. Regarding the original processing steps: Each sample was normalized by randomly selecting 1 million high-quality reads, each carrying a distinct molecular identifier. Instead of being binned into consensus sequences, reads that shared molecular identifiers were thrown out. MiTCR, run with a Q25 quality threshold and the strictest error-elimination algorithm, handled CDR3 identification, clonotype clustering and error correction. A nonparametric unseen species model using Euler transformation provided a lower-bound estimate of total TCR beta diversity. In-frame beta chains were kept once TCRdb had trimmed the public reads at Q25 with fastp and called clones with MiXCR. Entries are consolidated by CDR3 protein sequence, retaining the most common genes and DNA. TCRdb assigned the V and J calls; the authors' analysis was not used. The sample contains 1.6 million or so distinct CDR3 sequences, roughly 32% of them found a single time. In total, the top ten clones hold 11% of the sample.

The sequence links TRBV7-9 to TRBJ1-1; a stretch of 7 junction bases matches TRBD1. The receptor's source is a woman aged 25 to 39 in good health. Material for sequencing was blood. The DNA is as follows: TGTGCCAGCAGCTTAGTCCTAAAACAGGGGATGAACACTGAAGCTTTCTTT. This sequence encodes CASSLVLKQGMNTEAFF.